Detailed here is one T cell receptor (beta chain). Which antigen it targets is not known. No base qualities exist here, and no much larger clone lies one base off it. TCRbeta CDR3 regions were amplified from genomic DNA by means of the immunoSEQ Assay, a bias-controlled multiplex PCR. As for the original processing: Within the assay, amplification of reference gene primers was used to estimate how many nucleated cells each sample contained. Sequence reads were collapsed and filtered to measure the absolute abundance of every unique TCRbeta CDR3 rearrangement. Productive Simpson clonality was computed per sample as the square root of Simpson's diversity index over productive rearrangements. TCRdb provides this immuneACCESS table in a form limited to in-frame rearrangements. Some clones are lacking; in checked studies, under half of them reflect an unresolved V gene, and why the rest are absent is not known. The D gene and trimming were derived from the DNA, and the V and J assignments and clone size from that table. The sample data list some 200,000 clones, and around 87% of these were observed just once. The ten largest clonotypes hold 2% to 2.5% of the sample.

There are 12 amino acids in the CDR3, from cysteine to phenylalanine inclusive. CDR3 DNA only is kept here, 36 bases in frame from base 1. From a lookup of the germline V gene, CDR1 and CDR2 are SGHRS and YFSETQ. V and J lose 2 bases and 6 bases, and a span of 7 bases separates them. The entry originates in a study of blood T cell repertoires in COVID-19 (dated by TCRdb to 2018 to 2021). For the wider study: Samples covering the acute and convalescent phases of COVID-19 were provided by collaborators in the United States, Italy and Spain. The material from the prospective study consisted of cDNA or gDNA derived from T cells, B-cell-depleted T cells, or PBMCs. Subjects who had been exposed to COVID-19, were actively infected with it, or had recovered from it provided the deeply sampled blood TCRbeta repertoires that made up the dataset. The repertoires were released in a freely available public database meant as a resource for research on the immune response to SARS-CoV-2. Samples came from the ongoing ImmuneRACE study (first 160 participants) plus 1,254 subjects from 6 global collaborators. Sample metadata almost always included a de-identified subject ID, COVID-19 status, age in years and sex. Where available, HLA class I and class II types were obtained from metadata supplied by the sample provider rather than from assay-based typing. General conclusions and limits of the study: Clinical and demographic metadata were provided uncurated, with the amount varying by source and participant.

Participants in the prospective study were aged about 18 to 95 years, lived in more than 20 United States geographic areas, and enrolled through a virtual design. Cohort assignment in the prospective study relied on participant-reported clinical history from a screening survey and a study questionnaire. Recovered participants in ImmuneRACE Cohort 3 were defined as having two consecutive negative NP/OP PCR tests, clearance from a healthcare professional, or resolution of symptoms. Each participant in the prospective study had whole blood, serum and a nasopharyngeal or oropharyngeal swab collected by mobile phlebotomists. Prospective study participants could optionally give additional blood draws and questionnaires over an approximately 2-month period. Before DNA extraction, prospective study blood samples were shipped either frozen or at room temperature.

The rearrangement joined TRBV5-1 to TRBJ2-3; the D segment could be TRBD1, given 5 matching bases. The sequenced material came from PBMCs or T cells enriched from blood (not recorded which). The receptor was derived from a woman in her 30s who had recovered from COVID-19. CDR3 protein: CASSLHRDTQYF. The DNA reads as follows: TGCGCCAGCAGCTTACACAGGGATACGCAGTATTTT. Extended through the reference TRBV5-1 and TRBJ2-3 proteins, this CDR3 yields the full variable domain: KAGVTQTPRYLIKTRGQQVTLSCSPISGHRSVSWYQQTPGQGLQFLFEYFSETQRNKGNFPGRFSGRQFSNSRSEMNVSTLELGDSALYLCASSLHRDTQYFGPGTRLTVL.